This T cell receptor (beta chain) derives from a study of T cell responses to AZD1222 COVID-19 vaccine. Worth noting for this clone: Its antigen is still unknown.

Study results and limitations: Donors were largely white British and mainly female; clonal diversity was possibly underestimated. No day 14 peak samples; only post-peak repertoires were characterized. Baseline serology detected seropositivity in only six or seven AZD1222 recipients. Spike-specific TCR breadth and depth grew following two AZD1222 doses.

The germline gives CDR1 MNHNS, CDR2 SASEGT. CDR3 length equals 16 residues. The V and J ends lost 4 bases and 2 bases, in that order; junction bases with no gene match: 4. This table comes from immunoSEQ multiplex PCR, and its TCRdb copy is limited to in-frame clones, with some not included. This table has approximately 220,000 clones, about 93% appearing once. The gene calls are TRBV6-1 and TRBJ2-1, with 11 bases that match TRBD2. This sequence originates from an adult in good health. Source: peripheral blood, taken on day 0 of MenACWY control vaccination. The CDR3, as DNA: TGTGCCAGCAGTGGACTAGCGGGGCTAACCTACAATGAGCAGTTCTTC. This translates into CASSGLAGLTYNEQFF.